Listed below are T cell receptor beta chains from one sample, sequenced in a study of cytomegalovirus exposure and HLA in healthy donors. Generated by immunoSEQ multiplex PCR, the TCRdb table keeps only in-frame clones and is missing some. The sample includes about 140,000 clones, around 70% of them seen just once. Material for sequencing was PBMCs. Receptors originate from a man in his forties or fifties in good health and CMV-seronegative. Both conserved end residues are part of each CDR3. D genes are given only for firm matches. The size of a clone is reported for some rows only, either as once, few or many, or as a class for expanded clones.

abundance,d_gene,j_gene,v_gene,CDR3aa,CDR3nt
.,.,TRBJ2-7,TRBV6-6,CASRDGTTYEQYF,TGTGCCAGCAGAGACGGGACAACCTACGAGCAGTACTTC
.,.,TRBJ1-1,TRBV9,CASSARGLQTEAFF,TGTGCCAGCAGCGCCCGGGGACTACAGACTGAAGCTTTCTTT
.,TRBD1,TRBJ2-6,TRBV5-1,CASSSSVTGGRGGANVLTF,TGCGCCAGCAGCTCCAGTGTGACAGGGGGCAGGGGTGGGGCCAACGTCCTGACTTTC
.,TRBD1,TRBJ2-2,TRBV2,CASSDRTGIAGELFF,TGTGCCAGCAGTGACAGGACAGGTATAGCCGGGGAGCTGTTTTTT
.,.,TRBJ1-1,TRBV19,CASTSSGGLNTEAFF,TGTGCCAGTACCTCCTCGGGTGGGTTGAACACTGAAGCCTTCTTT
few,TRBD1,TRBJ2-7,TRBV4-3,CASSQEPGGYEQYF,TGCGCCAGCAGCCAAGAACCAGGGGGCTACGAGCAGTACTTC
.,TRBD2,TRBJ2-7,TRBV30,CAWNSGGEQYF,TGTGCCTGGAACTCGGGGGGCGAGCAGTACTTC
.,.,TRBJ1-6,TRBV5-1,CASSSDRTNSPLHF,TGCGCCAGCAGCTCGGACAGAACCAATTCACCCCTCCACTTT
.,.,TRBJ2-7,TRBV7-2,CASSSRQIYEQYF,TGTGCCAGCAGCTCGAGACAGATCTACGAGCAGTACTTC
.,TRBD1,TRBJ1-2,TRBV19,CASNEGAYGYTF,TGTGCCAGTAACGAGGGGGCATATGGCTACACCTTC